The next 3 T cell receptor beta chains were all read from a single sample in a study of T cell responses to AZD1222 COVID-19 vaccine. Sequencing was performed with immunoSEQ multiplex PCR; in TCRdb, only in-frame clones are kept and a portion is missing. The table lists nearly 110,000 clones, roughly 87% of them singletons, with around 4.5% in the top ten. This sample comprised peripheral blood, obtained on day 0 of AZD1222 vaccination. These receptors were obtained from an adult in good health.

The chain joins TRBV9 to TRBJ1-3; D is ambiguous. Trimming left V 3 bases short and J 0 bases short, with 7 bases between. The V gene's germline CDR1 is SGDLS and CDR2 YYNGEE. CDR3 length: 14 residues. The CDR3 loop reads CASSGYSSGNTIYF. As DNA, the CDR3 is TGTGCCAGCAGCGGATACAGCTCTGGAAACACCATATATTTT.

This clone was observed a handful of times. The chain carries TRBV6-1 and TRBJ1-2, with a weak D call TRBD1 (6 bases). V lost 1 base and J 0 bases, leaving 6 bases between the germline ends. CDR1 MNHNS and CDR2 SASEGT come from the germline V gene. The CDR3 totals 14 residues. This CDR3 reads CASSEGTANYGYTF. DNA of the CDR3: TGTGCCAGCAGTGAAGGGACAGCTAACTATGGCTACACCTTC.

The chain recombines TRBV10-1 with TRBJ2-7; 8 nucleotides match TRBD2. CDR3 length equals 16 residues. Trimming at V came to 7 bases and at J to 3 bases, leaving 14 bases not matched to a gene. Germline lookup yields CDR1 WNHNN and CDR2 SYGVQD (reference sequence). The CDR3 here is CASISSGIERSYEQYF. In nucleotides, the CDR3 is TGCGCCAGCATAAGTAGCGGGATCGAGAGAAGCTACGAGCAGTACTTC.